This T cell receptor beta chain was sequenced during a study of T cell changes during pregnancy in multiple sclerosis. Germline loops: CDR1 SGHTS, CDR2 YDEGEE. V was cut by 4 bases and J by 1 base, with 11 bases left in between. This CDR3 comprises 15 residues. Generated by immunoSEQ multiplex PCR, the TCRdb table keeps only in-frame clones and is missing some. The repertoire holds roughly 56,000 clones, roughly 90% seen once, with about 1.7% in the top ten. This receptor was taken from a female donor with multiple sclerosis, enrolled in a pregnancy study. The chain is built from TRBV5-8 and TRBJ1-4; tentative D call: TRBD1 (5 bases). Specimen: peripheral blood, collected in the first trimester of pregnancy. The CDR3 loop reads CASSVNTGTNEKLFF. Written as DNA, the CDR3 is TGTGCCAGCAGCGTGAACACAGGAACTAATGAAAAACTGTTTTTT.